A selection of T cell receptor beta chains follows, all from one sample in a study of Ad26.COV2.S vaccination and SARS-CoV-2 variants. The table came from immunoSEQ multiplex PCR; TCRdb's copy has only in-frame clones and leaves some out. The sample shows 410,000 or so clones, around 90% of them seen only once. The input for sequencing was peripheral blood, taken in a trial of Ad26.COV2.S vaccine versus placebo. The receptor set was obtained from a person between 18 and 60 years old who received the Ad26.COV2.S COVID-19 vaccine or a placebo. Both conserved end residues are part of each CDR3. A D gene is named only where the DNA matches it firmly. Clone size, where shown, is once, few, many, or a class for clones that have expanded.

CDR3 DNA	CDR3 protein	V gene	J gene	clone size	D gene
TGTGCTAGTGGTCCAGACCCGGGACAGAACACTGAAGCTTTCTTT	CASGPDPGQNTEAFF	TRBV12-5	TRBJ1-1	-	-
TGTGCCAGCAGCCTAGCGGGAGTGGGTGAGCAGTTCTTC	CASSLAGVGEQFF	TRBV5-6	TRBJ2-1	-	TRBD2
TGTGCCAGCAGTTTATCGGGGATCCGAAAAGGCTACACCTTC	CASSLSGIRKGYTF	TRBV28	TRBJ1-2	-	-
TGTGCCAGCAGTCGCTGGGTGGACACTGAAGCTTTCTTT	CASSRWVDTEAFF	TRBV6-5	TRBJ1-1	-	-
TGTGCCTGGGCAGGGGGCGGCTACGAGCAGTACTTC	CAWAGGGYEQYF	TRBV30	TRBJ2-7	-	TRBD1
TGTGCCAGCAGCTTAGCGGGACTAGCGGGGGGTCCCTACAATGAGCAGTTCTTC	CASSLAGLAGGPYNEQFF	TRBV7-8	TRBJ2-1	once	TRBD2
TGTGCCAGCAGCCAAGCAACAGAGGGCCTCGACGAGCAGTACTTC	CASSQATEGLDEQYF	TRBV3-1/TRBV3-2	TRBJ2-7	-	-
TGTGCCAGCAGTTTATTAACCGAGCAGTACTTC	CASSLLTEQYF	TRBV12-3/TRBV12-4	TRBJ2-7	-	-
TGTGCCAGCAGCTCCTCGGGGTTAAGAGAGACCCAGTACTTC	CASSSSGLRETQYF	TRBV5-6	TRBJ2-5	-	-
TGTGCCAGCAGCCGGGCGGGACTCCCCTACGAGCAGTACTTC	CASSRAGLPYEQYF	TRBV11-2	TRBJ2-7	-	-
TGTGCCAGCAGCCAAGATAAGGGGGGCCGAAATGAGCAGTTCTTC	CASSQDKGGRNEQFF	TRBV3-1/TRBV3-2	TRBJ2-1	-	-
TGCGCCAGCAAGTGCGGAGTGGGGGTTGGGCCCAATGAGCAGTTCTTC	CASKCGVGVGPNEQFF	TRBV10-1	TRBJ2-1	-	-
TGCAGCGTTGAACCGGCCATACCCCAGACGGCAGATACGCAGTATTTT	CSVEPAIPQTADTQYF	TRBV29-1	TRBJ2-3	-	-
TGTGCCAGTTCGTGGCTGGTAGAGACCCAGTACTTC	CASSWLVETQYF	TRBV12-3/TRBV12-4	TRBJ2-5	-	-
TGTGCCTGGAGTGCGCTACACCGGTACCAAGAGACCCAGTACTTC	CAWSALHRYQETQYF	TRBV30	TRBJ2-5	-	-
TGTGCCAGTAGTCCGGCCGGGGTAAGATATGGCTACACCTTC	CASSPAGVRYGYTF	TRBV19	TRBJ1-2	-	-
TGTGCCTGGAGTCCAGGGCCCAATCAGCCCCAGCATTTT	CAWSPGPNQPQHF	TRBV30	TRBJ1-5	-	-
TGTGCCAGCAGCCCTCCGATCAGCCCCGGGGAGCTGTTTTTT	CASSPPISPGELFF	TRBV7-9	TRBJ2-2	few	-
TGTGCCAGCAGCGCCTCTTGGGCTAGCGAAGAGCAGTTCTTC	CASSASWASEEQFF	TRBV7-3	TRBJ2-1	-	-
TGTGCCAGCCGACAACAGGGGCCCTGGCAAGAGACCCAGTACTTC	CASRQQGPWQETQYF	TRBV6-5	TRBJ2-5	-	TRBD1
TGTGCCAGCAGCGCGCCGGGACAGGGGGGCCGCTCCTACGAGCAGTACTTC	CASSAPGQGGRSYEQYF	TRBV3-1/TRBV3-2	TRBJ2-7	-	TRBD1
TGTGCCAGCAGAGGGCTAGCGGGAGGGCCTCGAGAGACCCAGTACTTC	CASRGLAGGPRETQYF	TRBV2	TRBJ2-5	-	TRBD2
TGTGCCAGCAGTTTCCGAGGACAGAGTTACACCGGGGAGCTGTTTTTT	CASSFRGQSYTGELFF	TRBV27	TRBJ2-2	-	-
TGTGCCAGCAGGGGCGGAGCGGGAGGGAGGCATGAGCAGTTCTTC	CASRGGAGGRHEQFF	TRBV27	TRBJ2-1	-	TRBD2
TGTGCCACCAGCAGTGAGGACTATGGCTACACCTTC	CATSSEDYGYTF	TRBV15	TRBJ1-2	-	-
TGTGCTAGTGGTTTGGGAATTTTATCTGGCACAGATACGCAGTATTTT	CASGLGILSGTDTQYF	TRBV12-5	TRBJ2-3	-	-
TGTGCCAGCAGCAAGGGACTAGCGGGAGGCCCGAACACCGGGGAGCTGTTTTTT	CASSKGLAGGPNTGELFF	TRBV5-6	TRBJ2-2	-	TRBD2
TGTGCCAGCAGCGCCCAGACAGGGGCCACCTACAATGAGCAGTTCTTC	CASSAQTGATYNEQFF	TRBV9	TRBJ2-1	-	TRBD1
TGCAGCGTGCGTATTACAGGGGCGTATGGCTACACCTTC	CSVRITGAYGYTF	TRBV29-1	TRBJ1-2	-	TRBD1
TGCGCCAGCAGCCAAGGGGTAGTACCCAAGAACGGCCAGTACTTC	CASSQGVVPKNGQYF	TRBV4-1	TRBJ2-5	-	-
TGTGCCACTTGGACAGGGAGTTACGGCACTGAAGCTTTCTTT	CATWTGSYGTEAFF	TRBV10-3	TRBJ1-1	-	TRBD1
TGTGCCAGCAGCTTAAGGGCAGGGTTAGGCACCGGGGAGCTGTTTTTT	CASSLRAGLGTGELFF	TRBV11-3	TRBJ2-2	-	-
TGTGCCAGCAGTTTTACAGGGGGCGCGGAGACCCAGTACTTC	CASSFTGGAETQYF	TRBV28	TRBJ2-5	-	TRBD1